A single sample is the source of the 19 T cell receptor beta chains below, sequenced in a study of blood T cells in healthy people across ages. A J-beta primer mix and a sample-barcoded 5' primer were used in a second PCR of about 6 to 12 cycles. TCRdb processed the 5' RACE reads anew with MiXCR; each CDR3 protein has one entry. The table has roughly 1.6 million distinct CDR3 sequences, about 32% seen once. The sequenced material came from blood. Receptor source: a woman between 25 and 40 years old in good health.

The V and J genes are TRBV2 and TRBJ1-5; TRBD1 agrees at 9 bases. After removal of 7 bases from V and 9 bases from J, the junction contained 7 bases not matched to a gene. Germline V gene lookup returns CDR1 SNHLY and CDR2 FYNNEI. The CDR3 runs 13 residues. The CDR3 DNA sequence: TGTGCCAGCACACCGGACAGGGGACGGCCCCAGCATTTT. Its protein product is CASTPDRGRPQHF.

This chain joins TRBV3-1 and TRBJ1-2, with TRBD1 matching 7 bases. The CDR3 totals 14 residues. Losses at the gene ends were 0 bases for V and 6 bases for J; bases not matched to a gene: 4. CDR1 and CDR2 from the germline V gene are LGHDT and YNNKEL (reference sequence). The CDR3 sequence: CASSQEGGRDGYTF. CDR3 sequence (DNA): TGTGCCAGCAGCCAAGAAGGGGGCAGGGATGGCTACACCTTC.

There are a few counts of this clonotype. V is TRBV6-5 and J is TRBJ1-2; D ambiguous. From germline, CDR1 is MNHEY and CDR2 SVGAGI. Trimming pared 3 bases from V and 4 bases from J, leaving 9 bases between. This CDR3 is 13 amino acids long. The CDR3 DNA reads TGTGCCAGCAGTTATGGCGGCGTCTATGGCTACACCTTC. Residues: CASSYGGVYGYTF.

The V gene is TRBV9, the J gene TRBJ2-4, with 7 bases lining up with TRBD2. Germline lookup yields CDR1 SGDLS and CDR2 YYNGEE. The length of the CDR3 is 16 residues. V gave up 4 bases and J gave up 3 bases; unmatched junction bases: 10. CDR3 DNA: TGTGCCAGCAGCCCCCAAGTTGGGGGGGTCAAAAACATTCAGTACTTC. This encodes CASSPQVGGVKNIQYF. Filled out from reference TRBV9 and TRBJ2-4, the complete variable domain reads DSGVTQTPKHLITATGQRVTLRCSPRSGDLSVYWYQQSLDQGLQFLIQYYNGEERAKGNILERFSAQQFPDLHSELNLSSLELGDSALYFCASSPQVGGVKNIQYFGAGTRLSVL.

DNA for the CDR3: TGTGCCAGCAGCCCTAGGGGACTAGCGGGGGCAGAGACCCAGTACTTC. This codes for CASSPRGLAGAETQYF. The rearrangement joins TRBV11-3 to TRBJ2-5, with TRBD2 identical over 14 bases. Germline V gene lookup returns CDR1 SGHNT and CDR2 YENEEA. Unmatched junction bases numbered 6, after V lost 5 bases and J lost 4 bases. This CDR3 has 16 amino acids. Together with reference TRBV11-3 and TRBJ2-5, the CDR3 gives the full variable domain: EAGVVQSPRYKIIEKKQPVAFWCNPISGHNTLYWYLQNLGQGPELLIRYENEEAVDDSQLPKDRFSAERLKGVDSTLKIQPAELGDSAVYLCASSPRGLAGAETQYFGPGTRLLVL.

The chain joins TRBV6-5 to TRBJ2-2, with D perhaps given as TRBD1 or TRBD2 (5 bases each). The CDR3 length is 15 residues. Trimming left V 6 bases short and J 1 base short, with 12 bases between. The germline CDR1 and CDR2 sequences are MNHEY and SVGAGI. The CDR3 DNA sequence: TGTGCCAGCAGGGGGCTCGGAGGGAACACCGGGGAGCTGTTTTTT. Translation gives CASRGLGGNTGELFF.

This clonotype was picked up a small number of times. V usage is TRBV5-1 and J usage is TRBJ2-7, with 10 positions matching TRBD1. Germline V CDR1 and CDR2: SGHRS, YFSETQ. The CDR3 contains 15 residues. Trimming at V came to 6 bases and at J to 5 bases, leaving 11 bases not matched to a gene. CDR3: CASKLAGTGDHEQYF. The DNA of the CDR3 is TGCGCCAGCAAATTGGCCGGGACAGGGGATCACGAGCAGTACTTC.

This clonotype was counted a few times. J is TRBJ2-3 and V is TRBV12-3 or TRBV12-4; 7 bases line up with TRBD2. V gave up 3 bases and J gave up 11 bases; unmatched junction bases: 14. The CDR3 is made up of 15 amino acids. CDR3 sequence reads: CASSLSWLADGWQYF. The CDR3, as DNA: TGTGCCAGCAGTTTGTCGTGGCTAGCGGATGGGTGGCAGTATTTT.

This clonotype was seen only a few times. The V call is TRBV28, the J call TRBJ2-7; D might be TRBD2 (5 bases). This CDR3 has 13 residues. Trimming stripped 6 bases from V and 3 bases from J, with 12 bases between. From germline, CDR1 is MDHEN and CDR2 SYDVKM. CDR3 coding DNA: TGTGCCAGCAGATATAACGGGGACTACGAGCAGTACTTC. Its translation is CASRYNGDYEQYF.

V usage is TRBV2 and J usage is TRBJ1-6; 9 nucleotides agree with TRBD1. Germline CDR1 and CDR2: SNHLY and FYNNEI. This CDR3 has 15 residues. With V trimmed by 7 bases and J by 10 bases, 11 bases remained unmatched. The chain's CDR3 is CASTGQGSAGSPLHF. Written as DNA, the CDR3 is TGTGCCAGCACGGGACAGGGAAGTGCTGGGTCACCCCTCCACTTT.

About this clonotype: Just one base apart from a much larger clone, this may be a read error. The chain couples TRBV7-7 to TRBJ2-7; D might be TRBD1 (6 bases). Germline V gene sequence: CDR1 SSHAT, CDR2 FNYEAQ (reference sequence). The CDR3 covers 13 residues. The CDR3 spells CVSSLRLGAEQYF. The CDR3 DNA reads as TGTGTCAGCAGTCTAAGGTTGGGGGCCGAGCAGTACTTC.

A note on this clonotype: Its ends do not fully match the called genes, so a read error is possible. V is TRBV7-9 and J is TRBJ2-1; 11 bases are a match to TRBD2. The CDR3 is 15 amino acids. The germline V gene has CDR1 SEHNR and CDR2 FQNEAQ (reference sequence). The chain's CDR3 is CASSYTSGGHNEHFF. The CDR3 coding sequence is TGTGCCAGCAGCTATACTAGCGGGGGTCACAATGAGCACTTCTTC.

The sample holds many counts of this clonotype. This chain connects TRBV7-2 to TRBJ2-3; D is possibly TRBD2 (5 bases). The CDR3 length is 15 residues. V lost 1 base to trimming and J lost 2 bases, with 10 bases between them. Per germline, CDR1 SGHTA and CDR2 FQGNSA. CDR3 loop: CASSLGLKVTDTQYF. As DNA, the CDR3 is TGTGCCAGCAGCTTAGGACTAAAAGTCACAGATACGCAGTATTTT.

The gene calls are TRBV2 and TRBJ2-5; D possibly uses TRBD1 or TRBD2 (6 bases each). Germline-derived CDR1 and CDR2 are SNHLY and FYNNEI. V was shortened by 4 bases and J by 7 bases, with 13 bases between the two germline ends. The CDR3 runs 13 residues. CDR3 sequence (DNA): TGTGCCAGCAGTGGCGAGAAGGGGGGGACCCAGTACTTC. It translates to CASSGEKGGTQYF.

There are a few counts of this clonotype. This sequence joins TRBV6-4 and TRBJ2-1, with D tentatively TRBD2 (5 bases). The germline gives CDR1 MRHNA, CDR2 SNTAGT. This CDR3 is 17 amino acids long. V was trimmed by 2 bases and J by 8 bases, leaving 22 bases between them. As DNA, the CDR3 is TGTGCCAGCAGTGACGCTGGCCGGGGATTTTCCTTGGATGAGCAGTTCTTC. As protein: CASSDAGRGFSLDEQFF.

V and J are TRBV6-5 and TRBJ2-7; D gene ambiguous. The CDR3 runs to 12 residues. CDR1 and CDR2 (germline): MNHEY, SVGAGI. V lost 6 bases and J lost 3, with 9 bases in between. Here the CDR3 DNA reads TGTGCCAGCAGAAGAGGTTTCTACGAGCAGTACTTC. As protein: CASRRGFYEQYF.

V usage is TRBV7-6 and J usage is TRBJ2-3, with 7 bases aligning to TRBD1. The V gene's germline CDR1 is SGHVS and CDR2 FNYEAQ. The CDR3 has 16 amino acids. Germline trimming cut 5 bases from V and 4 bases from J; bases unmatched to any gene: 12. CDR3 region: CASSPRVNDRADTQYF. CDR3 nucleotides: TGTGCCAGCAGCCCCCGCGTTAATGACAGGGCAGATACGCAGTATTTT.

A few counts support this clonotype. The rearrangement uses TRBV2 and TRBJ2-3, with D uncertain. Germline lookup yields CDR1 SNHLY and CDR2 FYNNEI. The CDR3 is 13 amino acids. V was clipped by 7 bases and J by 3 bases, with 11 bases between them. The DNA for the CDR3 is TGTGCCAGCAAAGGCAGTTGGACAGATACGCAGTATTTT. Translated, it gives CASKGSWTDTQYF.

The gene calls are TRBV1 and TRBJ2-3. TRBV1 is a recognized pseudogene. This CDR3 comprises 16 residues. CDR3: CTSSLDSLPGTDTQYF. The DNA of the CDR3 is TGCACCAGCAGCCTGGATTCGCTGCCAGGCACAGATACGCAGTATTTT.